This T cell receptor (beta chain) was captured in a study of beta chain features in type 1 diabetes. Sequenced material consisted of expressed TCRB transcripts (all of the isolated RNA was reverse transcribed). TCRdb's table, derived via immunoSEQ multiplex PCR, lists solely in-frame clones and lacks some. The table lists 140,000 or so clones, around 9.3% of them singletons. Sorting of CD4+ naive, central memory, regulatory and stem cell-like memory cells was performed via CD45RO/CCR7/CD25/CD127/CD95/CD27. A word on this clone: Its antigen remains unknown.

The study's findings and limits: A potential influence of HLA type upon TCRB rearrangement remained unresolved herein.

The sequenced sample was naive CD4+ T cells from blood. The origin of this receptor is a man aged 18-30 years in good health.

CDR3 residues: CASSLGQGLQETQYF. CDR3 DNA sequence: TGCGCCAGCAGCTTGGGACAGGGGCTGCAGGAGACCCAGTACTTC. The chain links TRBV5-1 to TRBJ2-5; the match to TRBD1 covers 8 bases. V gave up 0 bases and J gave up 5 bases; unmatched junction bases: 6. There are 15 residues in the CDR3. Per the germline V gene, CDR1 is SGHRS and CDR2 is YFSETQ. The full variable domain, completed using reference TRBV5-1 and TRBJ2-5, is KAGVTQTPRYLIKTRGQQVTLSCSPISGHRSVSWYQQTPGQGLQFLFEYFSETQRNKGNFPGRFSGRQFSNSRSEMNVSTLELGDSALYLCASSLGQGLQETQYFGPGTRLLVL.